The TCR beta chain described here comes from a study of vaccination and CD4 T cells after COVID-19 (dated by TCRdb to between 2020 and 2023). Regarding the study in general: In the convalescent cohort there were six males and four females, among whom were two Hispanic individuals, seven Caucasians, two Asians and one multiracial person. Post-COVID blood samples from convalescent patients were collected a median of 101 days after diagnosis, with a range of 35 to 161 days. For stimulating the cultures, overlapping spike peptide pools were used, derived from SARS-CoV-2 as well as from the common cold coronaviruses HCoV-NL63, HCoV-OC43 and HCoV-229E. Participants received two doses of either the Pfizer-BioNTech BNT162b2 vaccine (n=8) or the Moderna mRNA-1273 vaccine (n=2). Control cultures used a CEFX viral epitope pool as positive control, an HIV-1 Nef peptide pool as negative control, or no peptide. The spike-specific CD4+ TCR repertoire was compared before and after mRNA vaccination in 10 to 11 COVID-19 convalescent patients and a handful of infection-naive healthy vaccine recipients. Post-vaccine blood samples were taken a median of about 72 days after the second vaccine dose, with a range of about 13 to 250 days.

This clonotype has only a few counts. The antigen this receptor binds is unknown. No much larger clonotype is one base removed from it; base qualities were not supplied. According to the germline V gene (reference sequence), CDR1 reads LNHDA and CDR2 reads SQIVND. Reading from cysteine to phenylalanine, the CDR3 counts 15 amino acids. The CDR3 DNA has 45 bases and is translated from base 1. Trimming costs V 2 bases and J 2 bases, and their ends lie 10 bases apart. The library was produced with PCR. At the Johns Hopkins FTIC core, DNA from the cultured CD4+ T cells underwent TCR sequencing with the Oncomine TCR Beta short-read assay. The QIAamp micro DNA kit was used to extract genomic DNA from the cultured CD4+ T cells. Oncomine TCR Beta libraries from cultured CD4+ T cells were pooled with unique dual indexes and sequenced on an Illumina iSeq 100. Regarding the original processing steps: Non-productive sequences were removed, and CDR3s that did not start with C, did not end with F or W, or were shorter than 7 amino acids were discarded. Antigen-specific clonotypes were identified using the MANAFEST web application through comparison of peptide-stimulated wells with reference and other culture wells. To be called positive, a clone needed an FDR below 0.05, an odds ratio above 5, and a productive frequency above 0.1% in at least two of three replicate wells. Clonotypes that were significantly expanded in both SARS-CoV-2 spike wells and at least one common cold coronavirus spike condition were defined as cross-reactive. Levenshtein distances (stringdist) and unrooted phylogenetic trees (ape) in R version 3.6.1 were used to assess CDR3 homology. The public sequencing data were trimmed at Q25 with fastp and processed into clonotypes with MiXCR by TCRdb, which kept only in-frame beta chains. Every CDR3 protein is listed once, alongside the most common genes and DNA of its rows. TCRdb's processing, not the study's, gives the V and J calls here. The sample table lists approximately 12,000 distinct CDR3 sequences, 20% of them with a count of one. Approximately 12% of the sample lies in the top ten.

Points the paper makes about the study in general: The study included relatively few convalescent patients and did not analyze early timepoints after natural infection. Nearly all vaccine-specific clones in convalescent patients (304 of 307) were mono-reactive for SARS-CoV-2 spike rather than cross-reactive with common cold coronaviruses. Although the median number of SARS-CoV-2-reactive clonotypes went up from fewer than 25 after infection to approximately 40 after vaccination, the increase was not significant. In convalescent patients, a median around 90% of post-vaccine SARS-CoV-2-reactive clones were detected only after vaccination, suggesting vaccine-specific priming.

The treatment or condition label of this sample denotes: 10-day PBMC culture with coronavirus spike peptide pools or control peptides (ViraFEST assay). The ViraFEST assay, used in the study, expanded antigen-specific T cells with peptide pools and then identified the expanded clonotypes through TCR sequencing. Healthy vaccine recipients had no prior SARS-CoV-2 infection, confirmed by negative nucleocapsid antibody tests before and after vaccination. Approximately 1.8 million PBMCs per well were cultured in IMDM with about 5% human AB serum and 8.5 to 10 IU/ml IL-2, plus 10 ug/ml peptide pools. Half of the culture medium was replaced with fresh IL-2-containing medium on days 3 and 7. After approximately eleven days of culture, CD4+ T cells were isolated by negative selection using the EasySep CD4+ T cell isolation kit. PBMCs were separated from whole blood using Ficoll-Paque Plus gradient centrifugation and then either used fresh or cryopreserved at -140C. Each culture condition was generally run in triplicate wells.

The clonotype comes from a human donor who received a COVID-19 vaccine. The sequence joins TRBV19 to TRBJ1-3; TRBD1 is a possible D gene, resting on 5 matching bases. This specimen consisted of CD4+ T cells from blood, cultured in vitro, obtained before SARS-CoV-2 vaccination. The sequenced DNA: TGTGCCAGTAGTATATCAGACAGAGCTGGAAACACCATATATTTT. The encoded protein is CASSISDRAGNTIYF.